What follows is one T cell receptor (beta chain) and its context. This entry is derived from a study of beta chain features in type 1 diabetes. The sequenced template was cDNA made from the entire isolated RNA. The assay was immunoSEQ multiplex PCR, and TCRdb's table has in-frame clones only and misses some. The data show around 450,000 clones, 11% seen once. The CDR3 covers 14 residues. Between the trimmed V and J ends, which lost 5 bases and 0 bases, there was a span of 11 bases. Per germline, CDR1 SGHDT and CDR2 YYEEEE. This chain uses TRBV5-6 with TRBJ1-1, with D tentatively TRBD1 (5 bases). Sequenced material: naive CD4+ T cells from blood. This sequence originates from a woman aged 18 to 35 in good health. As DNA, the CDR3 is TGTGCCAGCAGGACAGTCAGGGTGAACACTGAAGCTTTCTTT. This sequence encodes CASRTVRVNTEAFF.